This is a list of T cell receptor beta chains from one sample in a study of T-cell memory formation after mild COVID-19. Using its own MiXCR run on the 5' RACE reads, TCRdb lists one record per CDR3 protein. The sample shows roughly 620,000 distinct CDR3 sequences, more than 15% of them seen only once. The sample was PBMCs or a T cell subset sorted from them (not recorded which). The receptor source for this set is an adult woman who had mild COVID-19 (a few samples of this study predate the infection). Cell type and time point are not known. The CDR3 runs from the conserved cysteine through the conserved F or W. D genes are given only for firm matches. Some rows mark clone size as missing; the rest say once, few, many or name a class of expanded clone.

j_call	v_call	clone_size	d_call	cdr3_length	cdr3_aa	cdr3_nt
TRBJ2-7	TRBV30	few	.	15	CAWSGKGPSWYEQYF	TGTGCCTGGAGCGGTAAGGGACCTTCTTGGTACGAGCAGTACTTC
TRBJ2-1	TRBV4-2	few	TRBD2	15	CASSQGIAGYNEQFF	TGTGCCAGCAGCCAAGGAATAGCGGGGTACAATGAGCAGTTCTTC
TRBJ2-5	TRBV10-3	few	TRBD2	15	CAISEKSGGDETQYF	TGTGCCATCAGTGAGAAGAGCGGGGGGGATGAGACCCAGTACTTC
TRBJ2-7	TRBV5-4	few	.	15	CASSPSYLRDYEQYF	TGTGCCAGCAGCCCCAGCTACCTCAGAGACTACGAGCAGTACTTC
TRBJ2-1	TRBV12-3/TRBV12-4	.	TRBD1	13	CASSRTGRNEQFF	TGTGCCAGCAGTCGGACAGGGCGGAATGAGCAGTTCTTC
TRBJ2-3	TRBV6-5	many	.	19	CASSYGMRGPESSTDTQYF	TGTGCCAGCAGTTACGGAATGAGGGGCCCAGAGTCTAGCACAGATACGCAGTATTTT
TRBJ1-1	TRBV15	.	TRBD1	16	CATLSPTGSSVTEAFF	TGTGCCACCCTGTCTCCGACAGGGAGTTCGGTGACTGAAGCTTTCTTT
TRBJ1-2	TRBV7-2	many	.	12	CATQGTNYGYTF	TGTGCCACCCAAGGGACTAACTATGGCTACACCTTC
TRBJ2-3	TRBV7-2	.	TRBD2	14	CASGLAGVVDTQYF	TGTGCCAGCGGACTAGCGGGAGTGGTGGATACGCAGTATTTT
TRBJ2-2	TRBV15	few	.	16	CATSREIGQHTGELFF	TGTGCCACCAGCAGAGAGATAGGCCAGCACACCGGGGAGCTGTTTTTT
TRBJ2-5	TRBV29-1	.	TRBD1	15	CSVPGTGGWGETQYF	TGCAGCGTTCCAGGGACAGGGGGCTGGGGAGAGACCCAGTACTTC
TRBJ2-4	TRBV7-8	.	.	17	CASSLAVAIGGKNIQYF	TGTGCCAGCAGCTTAGCCGTGGCAATTGGAGGCAAAAACATTCAGTACTTC
TRBJ2-7	TRBV18	few	TRBD2	14	CASRAGTNSYEQYF	TGTGCCAGCCGAGCGGGGACTAACTCCTACGAGCAGTACTTC
TRBJ2-7	TRBV20-1	few	TRBD2	14	CSVPGGRSSYEQYF	TGCAGTGTCCCGGGGGGGAGGAGCTCCTACGAGCAGTACTTC
TRBJ2-3	TRBV2	few	.	13	CASSEGVTDTQYF	TGTGCCAGCAGTGAAGGCGTTACAGATACGCAGTATTTT
TRBJ2-7	TRBV21-1	.	.	16	CASSKLLDRPPYEQYF	TGTGCCAGCAGCAAGCTCCTTGACCGGCCTCCCTACGAGCAGTACTTC
TRBJ1-5	TRBV7-9	.	.	14	CASSGSQMDQPQHF	TGTGCCAGCAGCGGCTCACAGATGGACCAGCCCCAGCATTTT
TRBJ2-3	TRBV7-2	.	.	17	CASSKDWRVMNGDTQYF	TGTGCCAGCAGCAAGGACTGGCGGGTGATGAATGGAGATACGCAGTATTTT
TRBJ2-5	TRBV20-1	.	.	13	CSAAKGGQETQYF	TGCAGTGCTGCTAAGGGAGGCCAAGAGACCCAGTACTTC
TRBJ2-2	TRBV12-3/TRBV12-4	many	TRBD2	18	CASSPTSGKLRVAGELFF	TGTGCCAGCAGTCCGACTAGCGGGAAGCTGAGGGTGGCCGGGGAGCTGTTTTTT
TRBJ1-3	TRBV7-2	few	.	15	CASSLIQGSGNTIYF	TGTGCCAGCAGCCTGATACAGGGCTCTGGAAACACCATATATTTT
TRBJ2-3	TRBV20-1	few	TRBD1	16	CSAISPGQIPADTQYF	TGCAGTGCTATCTCGCCGGGACAGATACCGGCAGATACGCAGTATTTT
TRBJ2-1	TRBV6-5	.	TRBD1	15	CASSKDRGFYNEQFF	TGTGCCAGCAGTAAGGACAGGGGTTTCTACAATGAGCAGTTCTTC
TRBJ2-2	TRBV6-2/TRBV6-3	.	.	14	CASSYGQYTGELFF	TGTGCCAGCAGTTATGGACAGTACACCGGGGAGCTGTTTTTT
TRBJ1-2	TRBV19	many	.	16	CASSSKLAGTNYGYTF	TGTGCCAGTAGTAGTAAACTGGCAGGGACGAACTATGGCTACACCTTC
TRBJ2-7	TRBV2	few	.	14	CASRGRGADYEQYF	TGTGCCAGCAGGGGCAGGGGGGCGGACTACGAGCAGTACTTC
TRBJ2-7	TRBV15	.	.	13	CATSSDGSYEQYF	TGTGCCACCAGCAGTGACGGTTCCTACGAGCAGTACTTC
TRBJ2-1	TRBV6-5	.	.	15	CASSYSRRGVDEQFF	TGTGCCAGCAGTTACTCGCGCAGGGGAGTAGATGAGCAGTTCTTC
TRBJ1-3	TRBV5-6	many	.	18	CASSSVGATYRSGNTIYF	TGTGCCAGCAGCTCCGTCGGGGCTACCTATAGGTCTGGAAACACCATATATTTT
TRBJ1-3	TRBV5-1	few	TRBD1	15	CASSGGDSSGNTIYF	TGCGCCAGCAGCGGTGGGGACAGCTCTGGAAACACCATATATTTT
TRBJ1-1	TRBV20-1	.	.	13	CSARVIGGTEAFF	TGCAGTGCTAGAGTCATTGGGGGCACTGAAGCTTTCTTT
TRBJ2-1	TRBV7-6	many	.	13	CASSLRGSDEQFF	TGTGCCAGCAGCTTACGGGGGAGCGATGAGCAGTTCTTC
TRBJ1-2	TRBV29-1	few	TRBD1	13	CSVESGTGHGYTF	TGCAGCGTTGAATCGGGGACAGGACATGGCTACACCTTC
TRBJ2-1	TRBV12-3/TRBV12-4	.	.	15	CASSLVGTSSNEQFF	TGTGCCAGCAGTTTAGTGGGGACGAGTAGCAATGAGCAGTTCTTC
TRBJ2-2	TRBV5-1	few	.	16	CASSLRGRTNTGELFF	TGCGCCAGCAGCTTGAGAGGAAGGACGAACACCGGGGAGCTGTTTTTT
TRBJ2-1	TRBV5-1	few	TRBD1	14	CASSPGQGVNEQFF	TGCGCCAGCAGCCCGGGACAGGGAGTCAATGAGCAGTTCTTC
TRBJ2-2	TRBV6-1	.	TRBD2	15	CASSPRAGGTGELFF	TGTGCCAGCAGCCCTCGAGCGGGAGGTACCGGGGAGCTGTTTTTT
TRBJ1-1	TRBV27	.	.	17	CASSLSTYGWGDTEAFF	TGTGCCAGCAGTTTATCGACGTACGGGTGGGGGGACACTGAAGCTTTCTTT
TRBJ2-1	TRBV30	.	.	11	CARGTYNEQFF	TGTGCCCGGGGTACCTACAATGAGCAGTTCTTC
TRBJ1-2	TRBV7-9	few	.	14	CASSLAGRSYGYTF	TGTGCCAGCAGCTTAGCGGGGAGGTCCTATGGCTACACCTTC
TRBJ2-3	TRBV7-2	.	.	13	CASSWTDTDTQYF	TGTGCCAGCAGCTGGACGGACACAGATACGCAGTATTTT
TRBJ2-1	TRBV5-1	.	.	15	CASSLTPDGTPEQFF	TGCGCCAGCAGCCTCACTCCCGACGGGACCCCCGAGCAGTTCTTC
TRBJ2-7	TRBV11-2	few	.	14	CASTLAGLSYEQYF	TGTGCCAGCACCTTAGCAGGCCTCTCCTACGAGCAGTACTTC
TRBJ1-1	TRBV10-2	.	.	15	CASSEILRGDTEAFF	TGCGCCAGCAGTGAGATTCTAAGGGGGGACACTGAAGCTTTCTTT
TRBJ1-1	TRBV4-3	.	.	15	CASSQDRQFLTEAFF	TGCGCCAGCAGCCAAGATCGACAGTTTTTAACTGAAGCTTTCTTT
TRBJ2-2	TRBV15	few	.	13	CATSRILTGELFF	TGTGCCACCAGCAGAATCCTCACCGGGGAGCTGTTTTTT
TRBJ2-2	TRBV10-3	few	.	14	CAIKGESNTGELFF	TGTGCCATCAAGGGAGAATCGAACACCGGGGAGCTGTTTTTT
TRBJ1-1	TRBV9	.	.	18	CASSKPYGQIFRVTEAFF	TGTGCCAGCAGCAAGCCTTACGGACAGATTTTTAGGGTCACTGAAGCTTTCTTT
TRBJ2-1	TRBV27	few	.	15	CASSLSGRGANEQFF	TGTGCCAGCAGTTTATCAGGGAGGGGGGCCAATGAGCAGTTCTTC